This T cell receptor beta chain was captured by sequencing in a study of shared clonotypes between healthy human individuals. Regarding the study as a whole: Clonotypes shared by all four sorted-subset donors had higher generation probabilities than non-shared clonotypes. Apart from blood, nothing was sampled; tissue repertoires likely differ.

On this clone: Its antigen is currently unknown.

Some clones are missing from TCRdb's copy, which holds only in-frame ones; the method was immunoSEQ multiplex PCR. The table records around 2,000,000 clones, 85% to 95% of them present only once. Recent vaccinations or acute infections were absent in the healthy HIV-negative adult donors. The split of CD4+ cells yielded CD45RA+ naive and CD45RA-negative memory subsets. The J segment lost 4 bases and the V segment lost 9 bases, leaving 6 bases of the junction unmatched. This CDR3 has 14 residues. From germline, CDR1 is MNHEY and CDR2 SVGAGI. The clonotype originates from a young man in good health. The chain has TRBV6-5 and TRBJ2-2; 9 nucleotides line up with TRBD1. Material: naive CD4+ T cells sorted from blood. Noted subset: CD45RA+ positively selected. CDR3 in amino acids: CASQGQGTTGELFF. The DNA for the CDR3 is TGTGCCAGTCAGGGACAGGGCACCACCGGGGAGCTGTTTTTT.